Sequencing of this T cell receptor beta chain was carried out in a study of T-cell memory formation after mild COVID-19. Study context: The TCR clusters were mostly specific to one donor. Study results and limitations: Balance between CD4 and CD8 was seen in clones contracting day 15 to 85, and a CD4+ lean was seen in later expanders.

This clonotype was observed many times. Its antigen is undetermined. Germline loops: CDR1 SEHNR, CDR2 FQNEAQ (reference sequence). Trimming pared 6 bases from V and 1 base from J, leaving 6 bases between. The CDR3 loop spans 12 amino acids. TCRdb called the 5' RACE reads again in MiXCR, with one record for every CDR3 protein. The sample includes hundreds of thousands of distinct CDR3 sequences, approximately 25% of them seen just once. The clonotype originates from an adult woman who had mild COVID-19 (a few samples of this study predate the infection). Cell type and time point are not known. Source material: PBMCs or a T cell subset sorted from them (not recorded which). V gene TRBV7-9 combines with J gene TRBJ1-1; D remains unclear. The CDR3 loop reads CASRTANTEAFF. CDR3 nucleotides: TGTGCCAGCAGGACGGCGAACACTGAAGCTTTCTTT.